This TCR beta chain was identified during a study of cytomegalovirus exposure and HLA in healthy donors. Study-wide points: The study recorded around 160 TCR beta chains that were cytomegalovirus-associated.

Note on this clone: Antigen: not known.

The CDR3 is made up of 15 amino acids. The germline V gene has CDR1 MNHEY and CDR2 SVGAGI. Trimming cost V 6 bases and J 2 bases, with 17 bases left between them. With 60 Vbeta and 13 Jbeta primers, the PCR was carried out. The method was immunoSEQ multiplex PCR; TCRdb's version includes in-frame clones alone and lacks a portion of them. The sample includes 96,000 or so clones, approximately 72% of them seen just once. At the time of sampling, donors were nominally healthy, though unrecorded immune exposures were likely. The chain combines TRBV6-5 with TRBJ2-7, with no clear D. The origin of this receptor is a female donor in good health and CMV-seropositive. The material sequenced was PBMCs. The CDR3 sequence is CASRPTERRTYEQYF. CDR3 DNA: TGTGCCAGCAGACCTACAGAAAGAAGGACCTACGAGCAGTACTTC.